This section outlines one TCR beta chain sequence together with its context. This entry is derived from a study of blood T cell repertoires in COVID-19. Per germline, CDR1 MNHEY and CDR2 SVGAGI. The junction had 3 bases not matched to a gene; V was cut back by 5 bases and J by 2 bases. The CDR3 totals 14 residues. Per the study methods: Amplification of reference gene primers provided the estimated nucleated cell counts. The protocol was immunoSEQ multiplex PCR, while the TCRdb copy is restricted to in-frame clones and leaves out a portion. Clone size and the V and J calls come from that table; the DNA yielded D and trimming. There are around 84,000 clones in the sample; 80% occur only once, and about 12% lies in the top ten.

The sample consisted of peripheral blood. The chain joins TRBV6-5 to TRBJ2-7; 10 bases fit TRBD2. The sequence was collected from a woman aged 40 to 55 with active or convalescent COVID-19. CDR3 bases: TGTGCCAGCAGTATAGCGGGAGGAACCTACGAGCAGTACTTC. Protein sequence: CASSIAGGTYEQYF.